This TCR beta chain was profiled in a study of T cells in Graves' hyperthyroidism and ophthalmopathy. Those patients with uncontrolled infection, other autoimmune disease, pregnancy or lactation were excluded. The diagnoses drew upon clinical symptoms, serum thyroxine and TRAb, thyroid ultrasound and orbital computed tomography. The CDR3 covers 15 residues. Trimming took 3 bases from V and 4 from J, leaving 16 bases between them. Germline assignment: CDR1 DFQATT and CDR2 SNEGSKA (reference sequence). There were TCR beta CDR3 regions amplified from RNA transcripts. TCR CDR3 regions were first amplified by RT-PCR with HTBI primers. Using its own MiXCR run on the multiplex PCR reads, TCRdb lists one record per CDR3 protein. The sample consists of about 510,000 distinct CDR3 sequences, 40% to 50% of them appearing once. This clonotype was recorded at least ten times. Its antigen is undetermined. Study-wide findings and caveats: Expanded thyroid clonotypes (above 0.001) were mostly also found in blood.

This chain joins TRBV20-1 and TRBJ1-5; D ambiguous. The specimen was peripheral blood or thyroid tissue (not recorded which). This receptor was identified in an adult woman with Graves' disease, either hyperthyroidism or ophthalmopathy (not recorded which). The CDR3 reads CSARGILGSNQPQHF. CDR3 DNA: TGCAGTGCTAGGGGCATTCTCGGATCTAATCAGCCCCAGCATTTT.